The T cell receptor beta chain described here comes from a study of identifying expanded T cells in peripheral blood. Clones were sequenced by immunoSEQ multiplex PCR, and TCRdb holds only the in-frame ones, with some missing. This sample has under 150,000 clones, with roughly 84% found just once. The specimen sequenced was blood. The TCR sequence derives from a person aged 18 to 70 in good health.

CDR3 DNA: TGCGCCAGCAGCCAAGTGCCAGGCCGAAATCAGCCCCAGCATTTT. This translates into CASSQVPGRNQPQHF. The chain is built from TRBV4-1 and TRBJ1-5, with D unresolved. V lost 1 base to trimming and J lost 4 bases, with 11 bases between them. The CDR3 spans 15 residues. Germline CDR1 is MGHRA and CDR2 is YSYEKL.